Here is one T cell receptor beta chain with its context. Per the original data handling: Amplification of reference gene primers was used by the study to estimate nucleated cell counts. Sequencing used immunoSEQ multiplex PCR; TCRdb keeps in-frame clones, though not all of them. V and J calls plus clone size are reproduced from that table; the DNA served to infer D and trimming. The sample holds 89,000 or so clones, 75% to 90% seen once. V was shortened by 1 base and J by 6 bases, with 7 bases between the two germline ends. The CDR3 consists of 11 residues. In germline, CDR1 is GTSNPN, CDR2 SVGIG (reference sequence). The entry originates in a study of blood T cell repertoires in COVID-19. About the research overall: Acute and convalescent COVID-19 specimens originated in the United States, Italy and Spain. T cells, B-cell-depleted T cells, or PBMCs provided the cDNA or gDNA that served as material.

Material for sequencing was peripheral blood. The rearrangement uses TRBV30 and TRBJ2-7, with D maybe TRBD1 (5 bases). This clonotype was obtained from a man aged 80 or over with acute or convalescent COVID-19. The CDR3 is CAWSGQGEQYF. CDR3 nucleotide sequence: TGTGCCTGGAGTGGCCAGGGCGAGCAGTACTTC. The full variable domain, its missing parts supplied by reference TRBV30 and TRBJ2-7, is SQTIHQWPATLVQPVGSPLSLECTVEGTSNPNLYWYRQAAGRGLQLLFYSVGIGQISSEVPQNLSASRPQDRQFILSSKKLLLSDSGFYLCAWSGQGEQYFGPGTRLTVT.